This TCR beta chain was sequenced for a study of blood T cell repertoires in COVID-19. CDR3 length: 17 amino acids. Trimming took 2 bases from V and 1 from J, leaving 17 bases between them. Germline V gene lookup returns CDR1 MDHEN and CDR2 SYDVKM. In the authors' workflow: Using reference gene primer amplification, nucleated cell counts were estimated. The table came from immunoSEQ multiplex PCR; TCRdb's copy has only in-frame clones and leaves some out. Clone size and V and J calls were adopted from that table, with D and trimming inferred from the DNA. The sample lists some 300,000 clones, approximately 88% occurring once.

The sequenced sample consisted of peripheral blood. The chain combines TRBV28 with TRBJ1-1; no clear D. The source of this sequence is a woman under 40 who had recovered from COVID-19. CDR3 in DNA: TGTGCCAGCAGTTTAGTCATGTTGGGTTTAGCGAACACTGAAGCTTTCTTT. Residues: CASSLVMLGLANTEAFF.